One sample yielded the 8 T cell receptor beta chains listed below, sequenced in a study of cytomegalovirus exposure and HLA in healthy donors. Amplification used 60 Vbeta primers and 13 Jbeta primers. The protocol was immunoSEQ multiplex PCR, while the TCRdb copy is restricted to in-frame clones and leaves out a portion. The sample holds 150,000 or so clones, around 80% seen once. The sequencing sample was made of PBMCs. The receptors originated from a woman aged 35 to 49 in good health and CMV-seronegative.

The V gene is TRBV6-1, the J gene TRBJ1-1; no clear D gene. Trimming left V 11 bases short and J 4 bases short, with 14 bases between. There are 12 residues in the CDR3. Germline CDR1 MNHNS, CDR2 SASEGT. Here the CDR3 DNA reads TGTGCCGCGGGGTTGGGGTTCACTGAAGCTTTCTTT. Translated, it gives CAAGLGFTEAFF.

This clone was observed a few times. CDR3 sequence (DNA): TGTGCCATCAGGGCCAACACTGAAGCTTTCTTT. This gives the protein CAIRANTEAFF. The chain combines TRBV10-3 with TRBJ1-1; D uncertain. V gave up 6 bases and J gave up 2 bases, with 4 bases separating them. The CDR3 sequence is 11 residues long. Germline V CDR1 and CDR2: ENHRY, SYGVKD.

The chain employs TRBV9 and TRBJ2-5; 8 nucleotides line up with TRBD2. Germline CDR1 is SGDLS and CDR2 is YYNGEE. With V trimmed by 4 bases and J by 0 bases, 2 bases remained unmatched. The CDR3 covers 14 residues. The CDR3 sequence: CASSQTSDQETQYF. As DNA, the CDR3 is TGTGCCAGCAGCCAGACTAGCGACCAAGAGACCCAGTACTTC.

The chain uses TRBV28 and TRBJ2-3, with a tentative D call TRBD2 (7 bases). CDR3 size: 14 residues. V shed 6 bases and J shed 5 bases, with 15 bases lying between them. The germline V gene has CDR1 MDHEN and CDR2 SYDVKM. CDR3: CASSEPGGQDTQYF. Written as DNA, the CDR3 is TGTGCCAGCAGCGAGCCGGGGGGCCAAGATACGCAGTATTTT.

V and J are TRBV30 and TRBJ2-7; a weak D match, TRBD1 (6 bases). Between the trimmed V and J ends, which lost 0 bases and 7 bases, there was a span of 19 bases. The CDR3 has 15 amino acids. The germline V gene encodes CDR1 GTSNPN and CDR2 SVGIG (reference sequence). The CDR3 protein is CAWSVLAAGADEQYF. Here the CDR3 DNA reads TGTGCCTGGAGTGTACTGGCGGCAGGGGCGGATGAGCAGTACTTC.

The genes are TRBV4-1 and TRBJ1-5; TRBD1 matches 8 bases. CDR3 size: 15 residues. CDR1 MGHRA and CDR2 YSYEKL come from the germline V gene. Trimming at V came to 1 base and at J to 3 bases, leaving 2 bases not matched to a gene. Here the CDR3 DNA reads TGCGCCAGCAGCCAAGGGCAGGGGGCCAATCAGCCCCAGCATTTT. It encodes CASSQGQGANQPQHF.

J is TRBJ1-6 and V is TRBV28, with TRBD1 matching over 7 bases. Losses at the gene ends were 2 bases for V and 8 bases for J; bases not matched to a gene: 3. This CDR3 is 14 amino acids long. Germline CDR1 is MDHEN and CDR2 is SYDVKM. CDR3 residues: CASSLRDRHSPLHF. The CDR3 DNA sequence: TGTGCCAGCAGTTTACGGGACAGACATTCACCCCTCCACTTT.

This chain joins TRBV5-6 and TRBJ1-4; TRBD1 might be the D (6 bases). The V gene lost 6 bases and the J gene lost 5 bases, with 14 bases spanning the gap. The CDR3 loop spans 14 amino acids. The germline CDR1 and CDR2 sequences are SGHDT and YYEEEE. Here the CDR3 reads CASTWGQSNEKLFF. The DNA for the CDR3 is TGTGCCAGCACCTGGGGGCAGTCGAATGAAAAACTGTTTTTT.